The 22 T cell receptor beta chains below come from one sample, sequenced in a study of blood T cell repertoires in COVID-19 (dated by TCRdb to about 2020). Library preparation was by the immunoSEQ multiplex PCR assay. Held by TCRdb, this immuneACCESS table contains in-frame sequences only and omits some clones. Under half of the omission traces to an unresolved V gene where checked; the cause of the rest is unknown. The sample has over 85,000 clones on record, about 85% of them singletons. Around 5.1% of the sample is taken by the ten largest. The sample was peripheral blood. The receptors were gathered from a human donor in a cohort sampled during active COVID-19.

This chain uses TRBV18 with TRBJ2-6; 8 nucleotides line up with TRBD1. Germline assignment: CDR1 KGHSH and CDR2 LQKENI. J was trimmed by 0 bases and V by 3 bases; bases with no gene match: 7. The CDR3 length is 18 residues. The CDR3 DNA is TGTGCCAGCTCACCCCAGGGGGCACTGAACTCTGGGGCCAACGTCCTGACTTTC. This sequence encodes CASSPQGALNSGANVLTF.

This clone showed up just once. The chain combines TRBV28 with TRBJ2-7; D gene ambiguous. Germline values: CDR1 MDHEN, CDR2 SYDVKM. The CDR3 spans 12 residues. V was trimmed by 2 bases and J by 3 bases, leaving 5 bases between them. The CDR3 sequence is CASSLVSYEQYF. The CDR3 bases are TGTGCCAGCAGTTTAGTCAGCTACGAGCAGTACTTC.

The CDR3 sequence is CATGTADTQYF. CDR3 coding DNA: TGTGCCACCGGGACAGCAGATACGCAGTATTTT. This chain links TRBV19 with TRBJ2-3; TRBD1 matches at 7 bases. Trimming removed 10 bases from V and 4 bases from J; junction bases left unmatched: 2. The CDR3 totals 11 residues. In germline, CDR1 is LNHDA, CDR2 SQIVND (reference sequence).

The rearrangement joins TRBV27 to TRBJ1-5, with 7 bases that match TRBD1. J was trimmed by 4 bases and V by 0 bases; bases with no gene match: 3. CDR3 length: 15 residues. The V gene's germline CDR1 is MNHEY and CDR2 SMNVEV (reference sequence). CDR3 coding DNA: TGTGCCAGCAGTTTATCGACCAGGGGGAATCAGCCCCAGCATTTT. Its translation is CASSLSTRGNQPQHF.

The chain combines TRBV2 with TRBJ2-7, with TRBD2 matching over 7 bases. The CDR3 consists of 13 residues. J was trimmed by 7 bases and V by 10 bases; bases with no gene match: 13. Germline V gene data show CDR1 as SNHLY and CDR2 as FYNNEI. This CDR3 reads CATNDVAGGEQYF. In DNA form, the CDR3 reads TGTGCCACCAACGATGTCGCCGGGGGGGAGCAGTACTTC.

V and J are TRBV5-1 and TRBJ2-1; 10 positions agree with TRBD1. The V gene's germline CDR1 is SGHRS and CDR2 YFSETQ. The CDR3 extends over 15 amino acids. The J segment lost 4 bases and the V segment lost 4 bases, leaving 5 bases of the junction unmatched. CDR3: CASSPGTGAYNEQFF. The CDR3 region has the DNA TGCGCCAGCAGCCCCGGGACAGGGGCATACAATGAGCAGTTCTTC. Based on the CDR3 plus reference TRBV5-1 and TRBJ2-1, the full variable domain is KAGVTQTPRYLIKTRGQQVTLSCSPISGHRSVSWYQQTPGQGLQFLFEYFSETQRNKGNFPGRFSGRQFSNSRSEMNVSTLELGDSALYLCASSPGTGAYNEQFFGPGTRLTVL.

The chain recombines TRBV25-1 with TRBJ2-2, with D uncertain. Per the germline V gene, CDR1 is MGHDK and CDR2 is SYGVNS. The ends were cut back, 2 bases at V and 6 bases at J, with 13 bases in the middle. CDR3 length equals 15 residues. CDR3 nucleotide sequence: TGTGCCAGCAGTGAAGTTGTTGGCTTCTCCGGGGAGCTGTTTTTT. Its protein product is CASSEVVGFSGELFF.

The CDR3 loop reads CASSFSGAHGVQFF. The DNA of the CDR3 is TGTGCCAGTAGTTTTAGCGGGGCGCATGGTGTGCAGTTCTTC. The gene calls are TRBV19 and TRBJ2-1, with 8 nucleotides matching TRBD2. The CDR3 is made up of 14 amino acids. Germline CDR1 reads LNHDA; CDR2 reads SQIVND (reference sequence). With V trimmed by 5 bases and J by 12 bases, 12 bases remained unmatched.

The chain's CDR3 is CASSRPGQGRYEQYF. The CDR3 bases are TGTGCCAGCAGCCGCCCGGGACAGGGGCGCTACGAGCAGTACTTC. The V gene is TRBV28, the J gene TRBJ2-7; 10 bases map to TRBD1. CDR3 length: 15 amino acids. Germline V CDR1 and CDR2: MDHEN, SYDVKM. Germline trimming cut 6 bases from V and 3 bases from J; bases unmatched to any gene: 8.

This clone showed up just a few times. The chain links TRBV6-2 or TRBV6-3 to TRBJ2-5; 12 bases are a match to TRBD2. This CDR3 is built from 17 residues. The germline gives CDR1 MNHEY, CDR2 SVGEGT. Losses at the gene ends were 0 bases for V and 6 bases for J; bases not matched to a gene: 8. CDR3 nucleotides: TGTGCCAGCAGTTACTCCGGACTAGCGGGAAGCAGAAAGACCCAGTACTTC. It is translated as CASSYSGLAGSRKTQYF.

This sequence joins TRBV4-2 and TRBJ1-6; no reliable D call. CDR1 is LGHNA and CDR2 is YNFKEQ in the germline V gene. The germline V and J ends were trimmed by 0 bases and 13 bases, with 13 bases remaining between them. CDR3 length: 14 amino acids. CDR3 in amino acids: CASSQEWRASPLHF. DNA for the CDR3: TGTGCCAGCAGCCAAGAGTGGCGGGCTTCTCCCCTCCACTTT.

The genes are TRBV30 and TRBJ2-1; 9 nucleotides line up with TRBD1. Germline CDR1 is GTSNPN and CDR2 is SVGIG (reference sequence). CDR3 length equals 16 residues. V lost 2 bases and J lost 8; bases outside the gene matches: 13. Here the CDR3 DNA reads TGTGCCTGGAGTTCTCTAGGGACAGGGATTATGGATGAGCAGTTCTTC. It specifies CAWSSLGTGIMDEQFF.

The CDR3 DNA sequence: TGTGCCGTATTTAACGGACAGGGAGGTGGCTACACCTTC. It specifies CAVFNGQGGGYTF. The rearrangement uses TRBV12-3 or TRBV12-4 and TRBJ1-2; 8 nucleotides agree with TRBD1. The CDR3 totals 13 residues. Trimming removed 11 bases from V and 7 bases from J; junction bases left unmatched: 12.

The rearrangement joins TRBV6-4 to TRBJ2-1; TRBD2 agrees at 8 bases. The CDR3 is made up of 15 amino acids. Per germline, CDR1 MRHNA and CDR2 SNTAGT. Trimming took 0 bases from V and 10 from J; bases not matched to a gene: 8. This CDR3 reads CASSDSTAGGREQFF. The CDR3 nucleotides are TGTGCCAGCAGTGACTCGACTGCGGGGGGACGGGAGCAGTTCTTC.

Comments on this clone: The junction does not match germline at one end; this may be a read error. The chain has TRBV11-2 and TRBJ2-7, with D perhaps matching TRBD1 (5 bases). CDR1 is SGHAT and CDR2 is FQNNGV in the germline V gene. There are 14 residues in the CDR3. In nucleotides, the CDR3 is TGTGCCAGCAGCTTAGATCCGGCAGGGCGTCTTCTCATCTTC. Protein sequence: CASSLDPAGRLLIF.

The CDR3: CSASTAWTGTYEQYF. The CDR3 DNA sequence: TGCAGTGCTAGTACTGCCTGGACAGGGACCTACGAGCAGTACTTC. This chain joins TRBV20-1 and TRBJ2-7; 8 bases match TRBD1. The J segment lost 2 bases and the V segment lost 3 bases, leaving 9 bases of the junction unmatched. Germline CDR1 and CDR2: DFQATT and SNEGSKA (reference sequence). This CDR3 region has 15 residues.

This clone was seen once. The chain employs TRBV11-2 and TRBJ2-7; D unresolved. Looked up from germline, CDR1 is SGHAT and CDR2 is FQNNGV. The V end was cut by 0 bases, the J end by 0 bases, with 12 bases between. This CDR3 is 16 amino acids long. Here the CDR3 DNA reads TGTGCCAGCAGCTTAGATCAAGGCGGATTCTCCTACGAGCAGTACTTC. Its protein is CASSLDQGGFSYEQYF. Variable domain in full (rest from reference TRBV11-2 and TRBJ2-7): EAGVAQSPRYKIIEKRQSVAFWCNPISGHATLYWYQQILGQGPKLLIQFQNNGVVDDSQLPKDRFSAERLKGVDSTLKIQPAKLEDSAVYLCASSLDQGGFSYEQYFGPGTRLTVT.

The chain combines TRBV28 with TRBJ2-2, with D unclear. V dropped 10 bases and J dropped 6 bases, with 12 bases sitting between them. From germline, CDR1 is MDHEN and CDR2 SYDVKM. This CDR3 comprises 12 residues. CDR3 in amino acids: CATRVGAGELFF. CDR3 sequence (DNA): TGTGCCACCCGTGTTGGAGCCGGGGAGCTGTTTTTT.

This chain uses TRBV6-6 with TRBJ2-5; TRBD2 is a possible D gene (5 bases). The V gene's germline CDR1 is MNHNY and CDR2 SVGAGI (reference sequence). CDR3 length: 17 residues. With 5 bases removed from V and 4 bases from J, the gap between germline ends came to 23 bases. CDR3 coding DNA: TGTGCCAGCAGTCGCGCGTACGATGGACGGGAATTAGAGACCCAGTACTTC. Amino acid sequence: CASSRAYDGRELETQYF.

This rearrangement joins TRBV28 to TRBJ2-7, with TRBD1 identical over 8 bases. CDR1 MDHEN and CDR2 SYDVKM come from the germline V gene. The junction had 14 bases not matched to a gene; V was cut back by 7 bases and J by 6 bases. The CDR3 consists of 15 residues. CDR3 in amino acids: CASITSGTGAGEQYF. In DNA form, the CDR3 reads TGTGCCAGCATTACCTCCGGGACAGGAGCAGGCGAGCAGTACTTC.

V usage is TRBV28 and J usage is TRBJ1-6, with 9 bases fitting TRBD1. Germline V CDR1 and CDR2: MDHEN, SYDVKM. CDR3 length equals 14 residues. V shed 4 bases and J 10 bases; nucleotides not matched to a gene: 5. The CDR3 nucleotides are TGTGCCAGCAGTTCCGGACAGGGGAGGTCACCCCTCCACTTT. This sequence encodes CASSSGQGRSPLHF.

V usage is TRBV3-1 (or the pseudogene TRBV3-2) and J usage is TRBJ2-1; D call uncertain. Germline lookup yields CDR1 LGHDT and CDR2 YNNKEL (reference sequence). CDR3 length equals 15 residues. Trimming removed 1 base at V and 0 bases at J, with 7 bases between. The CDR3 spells CASSQGAISYNEQFF. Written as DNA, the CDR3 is TGTGCCAGCAGCCAAGGGGCTATCTCCTACAATGAGCAGTTCTTC.